This T cell receptor beta chain was sequenced during a study of cytomegalovirus exposure and HLA in healthy donors. This CDR3 has 13 residues. CDR1 is MRHNA, CDR2 SNTAGT, per germline. V was pared by 6 bases and J by 3 bases, with 3 bases of the junction left unmatched. The PCR was carried out with 60 Vbeta primers and 13 Jbeta primers. Assay used: immunoSEQ multiplex PCR; TCRdb lists only in-frame clones, some missing. The data show about 160,000 clones, with roughly four fifths seen just once and less than 15% held by the top ten. This clone appeared once. Its antigen is not identified. Study conclusions and caveats: TCR beta chain V- and J-gene trimming was linked, in a later analysis, to a missense variant in DCLRE1C. A later analysis, which compared TCR beta chains of equal frequency, found the HLA-associated ones more clonally expanded. Productive status was seen about 90% or about 30% of the time for most TCR beta V segments in an earlier analysis.

V usage is TRBV6-4 and J usage is TRBJ1-1; 8 positions agree with TRBD1. This receptor was obtained from a woman between 45 and 60 years old in good health and CMV-seronegative. Sample: PBMCs. The CDR3 is CASSLTGDTEAFF. The CDR3 DNA sequence: TGTGCCAGCAGCCTGACAGGGGACACTGAAGCTTTCTTT.